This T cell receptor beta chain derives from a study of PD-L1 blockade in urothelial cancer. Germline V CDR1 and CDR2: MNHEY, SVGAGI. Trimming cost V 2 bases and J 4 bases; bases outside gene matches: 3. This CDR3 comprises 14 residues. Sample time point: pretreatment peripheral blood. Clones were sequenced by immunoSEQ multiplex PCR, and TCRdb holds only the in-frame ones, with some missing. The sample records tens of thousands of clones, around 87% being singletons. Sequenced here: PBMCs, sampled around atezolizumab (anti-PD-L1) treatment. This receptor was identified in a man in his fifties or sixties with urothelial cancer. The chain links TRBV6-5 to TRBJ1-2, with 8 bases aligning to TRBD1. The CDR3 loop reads CASSYVGQGYGYTF. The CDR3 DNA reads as TGTGCCAGCAGTTACGTAGGACAGGGCTATGGCTACACCTTC.